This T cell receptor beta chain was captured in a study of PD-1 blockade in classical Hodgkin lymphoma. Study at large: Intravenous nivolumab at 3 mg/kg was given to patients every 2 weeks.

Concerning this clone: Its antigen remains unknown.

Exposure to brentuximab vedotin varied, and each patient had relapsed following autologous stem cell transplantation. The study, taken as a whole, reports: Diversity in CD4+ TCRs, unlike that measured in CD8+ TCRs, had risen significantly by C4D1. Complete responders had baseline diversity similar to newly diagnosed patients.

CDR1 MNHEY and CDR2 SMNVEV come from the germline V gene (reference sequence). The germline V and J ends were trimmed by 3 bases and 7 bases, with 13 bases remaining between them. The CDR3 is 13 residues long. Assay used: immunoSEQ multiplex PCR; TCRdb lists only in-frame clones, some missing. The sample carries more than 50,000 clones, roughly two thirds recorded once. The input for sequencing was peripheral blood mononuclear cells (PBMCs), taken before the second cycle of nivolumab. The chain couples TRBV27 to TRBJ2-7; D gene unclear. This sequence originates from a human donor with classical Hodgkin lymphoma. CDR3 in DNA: TGTGCCAGCAGTTTCCTACCTCGGTGGGAGCAGTACTTC. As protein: CASSFLPRWEQYF.